This is a list of T cell receptor beta chains from one sample in a study of cytomegalovirus exposure and HLA in healthy donors. Libraries were prepared by immunoSEQ multiplex PCR; TCRdb keeps only in-frame clonotypes and omits some of them. This sample's clone table lists some 48,000 clones. The source material was PBMCs. These receptors originate from a male donor in good health and CMV-seropositive. Each CDR3 is given with its conserved first and last residue. The D gene is left open where the match is weak. Where a row states a size, it is once, few, many or the class of an expanded clone; other rows omit it.

d_call	clone_size	v_call	j_call	cdr3_length	cdr3_aa	cdr3_nt
-	-	TRBV6-1	TRBJ1-1	14	CASKRGNQNTEAFF	TGTGCCAGCAAAAGGGGTAATCAGAACACTGAAGCTTTCTTT
-	-	TRBV7-9	TRBJ2-7	15	CASSSLYRFSYEQYF	TGTGCCAGCAGCTCCCTTTACAGGTTCTCCTACGAGCAGTACTTC
-	-	TRBV18	TRBJ1-3	17	CASSPPYHPGSGNTIYF	TGTGCCAGCTCACCACCATATCACCCCGGCTCTGGAAACACCATATATTTT
TRBD2	-	TRBV7-6	TRBJ2-5	16	CASSLTPRGAVETQYF	TGTGCCAGCAGCTTAACACCGCGGGGGGCCGTAGAGACCCAGTACTTC
-	-	TRBV30	TRBJ1-5	13	CAWSRGDAQPQHF	TGTGCCTGGAGTCGGGGGGACGCTCAGCCCCAGCATTTT
TRBD2	-	TRBV11-2	TRBJ2-3	15	CASRPVAGRADTQYF	TGTGCCAGCAGACCAGTAGCGGGGCGGGCAGATACGCAGTATTTT
-	-	TRBV5-1	TRBJ2-2	17	CASSFIPSGVRTGELFF	TGCGCCAGCAGCTTTATCCCCTCAGGGGTAAGGACCGGGGAGCTGTTTTTT
TRBD2	-	TRBV4-1	TRBJ2-5	16	CASSQAGLAAEETQYF	TGCGCCAGCAGCCAAGCCGGACTAGCGGCGGAGGAGACCCAGTACTTC
-	-	TRBV29-1	TRBJ2-7	11	CSARSSYEQYF	TGCAGCGCTCGCAGCTCCTACGAGCAGTACTTC
-	-	TRBV19	TRBJ1-5	16	CASTHSPRESNQPQHF	TGTGCCAGTACCCATTCGCCCCGGGAAAGCAATCAGCCCCAGCATTTT
-	-	TRBV7-6	TRBJ2-2	13	CASSSPLSRELFF	TGTGCCAGCAGCTCGCCCCTTAGCAGGGAGCTGTTTTTT
TRBD2	-	TRBV7-8	TRBJ2-7	15	CASSLGPSGTYEQYF	TGTGCCAGCAGCTTAGGCCCTAGCGGCACCTACGAGCAGTACTTC
TRBD1	-	TRBV27	TRBJ2-7	14	CASSRGFAPYEQYF	TGTGCCAGCAGCAGGGGGTTCGCCCCCTACGAGCAGTACTTC
TRBD2	-	TRBV7-9	TRBJ2-7	15	CASSRTGTSAYEQYF	TGTGCCAGCAGCCGCACCGGGACTAGCGCATACGAGCAGTACTTC
TRBD1	-	TRBV25-1	TRBJ1-1	13	CASVGTGSTEAFF	TGTGCCAGCGTCGGGACAGGGAGCACTGAAGCTTTCTTT
-	-	TRBV7-2	TRBJ1-5	16	CASSLVSLGVGQPQHF	TGTGCCAGCAGCTTAGTTTCATTAGGGGTCGGTCAGCCCCAGCATTTT
-	-	TRBV7-8	TRBJ1-1	15	CASSLKGHLNTEAFF	TGTGCCAGCAGCTTAAAGGGACACCTGAACACTGAAGCTTTCTTT
-	-	TRBV10-1	TRBJ2-5	14	CASRGKIGGIEQYF	TGCGCCAGCAGGGGAAAGATCGGAGGGATAGAGCAGTACTTC
-	-	TRBV21-1	TRBJ1-1	15	CASSTRQGCKTEAFF	TGTGCCAGCAGCACCCGACAGGGGTGTAAGACTGAAGCTTTCTTT
-	-	TRBV9	TRBJ1-2	13	CASNRQDSYGYTF	TGTGCCAGCAACCGACAGGACTCCTATGGCTACACCTTC
-	-	TRBV6-4	TRBJ2-4	19	CASSDSKGSLKGAKNIQYF	TGTGCCAGCAGTGACTCGAAGGGGTCCCTTAAGGGAGCCAAAAACATTCAGTACTTC
-	-	TRBV7-2	TRBJ2-3	12	CASSRAGGDQYF	TGTGCCAGCAGCCGAGCAGGAGGGGACCAGTATTTT
TRBD2	-	TRBV7-9	TRBJ2-1	17	CASSSISGLATHNEQFF	TGTGCCAGCAGCTCAATATCGGGACTAGCGACACACAATGAGCAGTTCTTC
-	-	TRBV6-5	TRBJ2-7	14	CASSSDGDTYEQYF	TGTGCCAGCAGTTCCGACGGGGATACCTACGAGCAGTACTTC
-	-	TRBV5-1	TRBJ2-5	11	CASRGRETQYF	TGCGCCAGCAGGGGCCGGGAGACCCAGTACTTC
TRBD1	-	TRBV30	TRBJ2-7	13	CAWSFRQGGEQYF	TGTGCCTGGAGTTTTCGACAGGGTGGGGAGCAGTACTTC
-	-	TRBV27	TRBJ2-2	15	CASSEEGRYTGELFF	TGTGCCAGCAGTGAGGAAGGTCGCTACACCGGGGAGCTGTTTTTT
TRBD1	-	TRBV4-1	TRBJ1-5	17	CASSQRIGQGSNQPQHF	TGCGCCAGCAGCCAACGTATCGGACAGGGAAGTAATCAGCCCCAGCATTTT
TRBD2	-	TRBV7-2	TRBJ2-3	17	CASSLLAGGWGADTQYF	TGTGCCAGCAGCTTACTAGCGGGGGGGTGGGGCGCAGATACGCAGTATTTT
-	-	TRBV5-1	TRBJ1-1	13	CASSLYPNTEAFF	TGCGCCAGCAGCCTCTATCCAAACACTGAAGCTTTCTTT
TRBD1	medium-sized	TRBV4-3	TRBJ2-7	15	CASSHLQGARYEQYF	TGCGCCAGCAGCCACCTACAGGGGGCCCGGTACGAGCAGTACTTC
-	-	TRBV7-3	TRBJ1-1	14	CASSPTGLNTEAFF	TGTGCCAGCAGCCCCACAGGGCTGAACACTGAAGCTTTCTTT
TRBD1	-	TRBV7-9	TRBJ2-3	13	CASSPRGPDTQYF	TGTGCCAGCAGCCCCAGGGGGCCGGATACGCAGTATTTT
-	-	TRBV7-7	TRBJ1-1	13	CASSLVQGTEAFF	TGTGCCAGCAGCTTAGTCCAGGGGACTGAAGCTTTCTTT
-	-	TRBV5-8	TRBJ2-1	16	CASTSGAGYPFNEQFF	TGTGCCAGCACCTCAGGGGCCGGGTATCCTTTCAATGAGCAGTTCTTC
-	-	TRBV7-9	TRBJ2-3	18	CASSLAAGGPLKVDTQYF	TGTGCCAGCAGCTTGGCGGCCGGGGGTCCCTTGAAGGTAGATACGCAGTATTTT
-	-	TRBV21-1	TRBJ1-2	18	CASSKGTVDRGADYGYTF	TGTGCCAGCAGCAAAGGAACGGTGGACAGGGGCGCGGACTATGGCTACACCTTC
-	-	TRBV10-3	TRBJ1-2	14	CAISESGGDPIYTF	TGTGCCATCAGTGAGTCGGGAGGGGACCCCATCTACACCTTC
-	-	TRBV7-2	TRBJ2-2	15	CASSLGSTVAGELFF	TGTGCCAGCAGCTTGGGGAGCACAGTAGCCGGGGAGCTGTTTTTT
-	-	TRBV19	TRBJ1-2	16	CASSISMDTGLHGYTF	TGTGCCAGTAGTATCTCGATGGACACAGGGTTACATGGCTACACCTTC
TRBD2	-	TRBV5-1	TRBJ2-3	16	CASSLGAGGSTDTQYF	TGCGCCAGCAGCTTAGGAGCGGGGGGCTCCACAGATACGCAGTATTTT